Sequencing of this T cell receptor (beta chain) was carried out in a study of blood T cell repertoires in COVID-19. Study-level information: PBMCs, B-cell-depleted T cells, or T cells were the source of the cDNA or gDNA that made up the material.

The germline gives CDR1 DFQATT, CDR2 SNEGSKA (reference sequence). This CDR3 is 16 amino acids long. V was pared by 3 bases and J by 0 bases, with 17 bases between. The repertoire was sequenced with immunoSEQ multiplex PCR; TCRdb's copy has only in-frame clones and lacks some. The table shows a few hundred thousand clones, with roughly nine tenths occurring only once. The sequence came from a woman aged 45-60 years with acute or convalescent COVID-19. This chain uses TRBV20-1 with TRBJ1-1; D gene uncertain. Specimen: peripheral blood. The CDR3 DNA sequence: TGCAGTGCTAGTCCCGTCCAATGGGCCATGAACACTGAAGCTTTCTTT. Translated: CSASPVQWAMNTEAFF.